The 17 T cell receptor beta chains given below trace back to one sample, sequenced in a study of T cell repertoires in cytomegalovirus infection. Using its own MiXCR run on the reads, TCRdb lists one record per CDR3 protein. The sample lists 700,000 to 850,000 distinct CDR3 sequences, roughly 33% occurring once. The antigens of these receptors remain unknown. Here the sequenced sample was cultured CD8+ T cells from PBMCs, taken from culture after CMV antigen stimulation. The receptors here all came from a human donor in good health (CMV status not recorded). Some clones in this sample may be carry-over from other donors' samples.

This clonotype was detected only a few times. The chain is built from TRBV28 and TRBJ2-7; 8 bases map to TRBD1. The CDR3 totals 14 residues. The trim removed 7 bases at V and 1 base at J, leaving 6 bases unmatched. Germline V gene data show CDR1 as MDHEN and CDR2 as SYDVKM. The CDR3, as DNA: TGTGCCAGCAAGGCAGGGGGCGCTTCCTACGAGCAGTACGTC. It yields the protein CASKAGGASYEQYV.

The chain carries TRBV27 and TRBJ1-5; D is unresolved. The CDR3 covers 16 residues. Trimming left V 2 bases short and J 3 bases short, with 14 bases between. Germline CDR1 reads MNHEY; CDR2 reads SMNVEV (reference sequence). The CDR3 loop is CASSLGVPRNNQPQHF. As DNA, the CDR3 is TGTGCCAGCAGTTTAGGTGTCCCCAGGAACAATCAGCCCCAGCATTTT.

This clonotype showed up just a few times. The chain joins TRBV15 to TRBJ2-3; 12 bases match TRBD1. This CDR3 has 20 residues. Trimming at V came to 0 bases and at J to 5 bases, leaving 15 bases not matched to a gene. Germline assignment: CDR1 LNHNV and CDR2 YYDKDF (reference sequence). Here the CDR3 reads CATSRDGGNGDRGLRDTQYF. Here the CDR3 DNA reads TGTGCCACCAGCAGAGATGGGGGCAACGGGGACAGGGGGCTGAGAGATACGCAGTATTTT.

This clonotype was seen many times. This chain joins TRBV7-6 and TRBJ2-7; D gene ambiguous. Germline V gives CDR1 SGHVS, CDR2 FNYEAQ. V was clipped by 1 base and J by 3 bases, with 7 bases between them. The CDR3 totals 13 residues. Here the CDR3 reads CASSLGIYYEQYV. CDR3 bases: TGTGCCAGCAGCTTAGGGATCTACTACGAGCAGTACGTC.

This clonotype was seen repeatedly, ten times or more. The chain carries TRBV12-3 or TRBV12-4 and TRBJ1-5; D gene uncertain. Trimming cost V 5 bases and J 4 bases, with 18 bases left between them. The CDR3 has 16 amino acids. As DNA, the CDR3 is TGTGCCAGCAGTGTTCTGATAAGGGTACCAAATCAGCCCCAGCATTTT. Translated: CASSVLIRVPNQPQHF.

The chain combines TRBV4-1 with TRBJ1-6, with unresolved D. Trimming left V 1 base short and J 3 bases short, with 10 bases between. The CDR3 totals 16 residues. Germline V CDR1 and CDR2: MGHRA, YSYEKL. CDR3: CASSQAPQNYNSPLHF. Written as DNA, the CDR3 is TGCGCCAGCAGCCAAGCCCCACAGAACTATAATTCACCCCTCCACTTT.

V usage is TRBV27 and J usage is TRBJ1-2, with a tentative D call TRBD1 (5 bases). Germline V gives CDR1 MNHEY, CDR2 SMNVEV (reference sequence). The ends were cut back, 6 bases at V and 4 bases at J, with 21 bases in the middle. The CDR3 is 16 amino acids. This CDR3 is CASSFDSGRNLYGYTF. Here the CDR3 DNA reads TGTGCCAGCAGCTTCGACAGTGGGAGAAACCTCTATGGCTACACCTTC.

This clonotype was picked up one time. The chain is built from TRBV2 and TRBJ1-1; weak D call: TRBD1 (5 bases). This CDR3 has 15 amino acids. V lost 5 bases, J lost 0 bases, and 13 bases lay in between. CDR1 is SNHLY, CDR2 FYNNEI, per germline. CDR3 sequence: CASSYRIPMNTEAFF. The CDR3 nucleotides read TGTGCCAGCAGTTACAGGATTCCCATGAACACTGAAGCTTTCTTT.

This clonotype was picked up a small number of times. The chain employs TRBV6-2 or TRBV6-3 and TRBJ2-5; TRBD2 might be the D (5 bases). Germline V lookup: CDR1 MNHEY, CDR2 SVGEGT. The CDR3 runs 15 residues. The V end lost 7 bases, the J end lost 4 bases, and 19 bases lay between the germline ends. The CDR3 reads CASTKGLLDAETQYF. DNA of the CDR3: TGTGCCAGCACCAAAGGACTCCTGGACGCAGAGACCCAGTACTTC.

Worth noting for this clonotype: A much bigger clone sits one base away, suggesting this may be a read error. The chain has TRBV6-1 and TRBJ2-1; 13 bases map to TRBD2. CDR1 is MNHNS and CDR2 is SASEGT in the germline V gene. This CDR3 has 17 residues. CDR3 nucleotides: TGTGCCTGCAGTTTGGGACTAGCGGGGAACTCCTACAATGAGCAGTTCTTC. Protein product: CACSLGLAGNSYNEQFF.

This clonotype appeared a few times. This chain joins TRBV5-1 and TRBJ1-1; 7 nucleotides align to TRBD1. Per germline, CDR1 SGHRS and CDR2 YFSETQ. This CDR3 region has 15 residues. J was trimmed by 1 base and V by 3 bases; bases with no gene match: 6. CDR3 amino acids: CASSSTGQRNTEAFF. CDR3 in DNA: TGCGCCAGCAGCTCGACGGGACAGAGGAACACTGAAGCTTTCTTT.

This clonotype occurred a few times. The genes are TRBV19 and TRBJ2-1; TRBD2 aligns across 7 bases. This CDR3 contains 14 residues. With 5 bases clipped from V and 7 bases from J, the junction kept 8 bases outside the gene matches. Germline loops: CDR1 LNHDA, CDR2 SQIVND (reference sequence). The CDR3 sequence: CASSWGLMSNEQFF. The CDR3 DNA reads as TGTGCCAGTAGTTGGGGACTAATGTCGAATGAGCAGTTCTTC.

CDR3 DNA sequence: TGTGCCAGCAGGTCGGACAGGGTTGGCAATCAGCCCCAGCATTTT. Residues: CASRSDRVGNQPQHF. The chain links TRBV6-6 to TRBJ1-5, with TRBD1 matching over 8 bases. The CDR3 is made up of 15 amino acids. Germline loops: CDR1 MNHNY, CDR2 SVGAGI (reference sequence). Germline trimming cut 6 bases from V and 2 bases from J; bases unmatched to any gene: 6.

This clonotype was picked up a small number of times. CDR3 DNA sequence: TGTGCCAGCAGTGAAGGCGATAGCCCTATTTACGAGCAGTACGTC. Residues: CASSEGDSPIYEQYV. The chain recombines TRBV2 with TRBJ2-7; no clear D gene. This CDR3 region has 15 residues. With 1 base removed from V and 4 bases from J, the gap between germline ends came to 14 bases. Germline V gives CDR1 SNHLY, CDR2 FYNNEI.

This clonotype occurred many times. This sequence joins TRBV6-1 and TRBJ2-5, with TRBD2 identical over 9 bases. Germline loops: CDR1 MNHNS, CDR2 SASEGT. Unmatched junction bases numbered 5, after V lost 2 bases and J lost 1 base. The CDR3 spans 16 residues. The CDR3 protein is CASSEQLAGIQETQYF. CDR3 DNA: TGTGCCAGCAGTGAACAGCTAGCGGGGATCCAAGAGACCCAGTACTTC.

The chain carries TRBV7-6 and TRBJ2-5, with unresolved D. The V gene's germline CDR1 is SGHVS and CDR2 FNYEAQ. With 5 bases removed from V and 5 bases from J, the gap between germline ends came to 15 bases. The CDR3 has 14 amino acids. The CDR3 loop is CASSPEEGRETQYF. CDR3 in DNA: TGTGCCAGCAGCCCCGAGGAAGGAAGGGAGACCCAGTACTTC.

The chain couples TRBV19 to TRBJ1-1; D unresolved. Germline V CDR1 and CDR2: LNHDA, SQIVND (reference sequence). The CDR3 loop spans 13 amino acids. V gave up 7 bases and J gave up 0 bases, with 9 bases separating them. As DNA, the CDR3 is TGTGCCAGTACGCGGCTCATGAACACTGAAGCTTTCTTT. Translation: CASTRLMNTEAFF.